The clone carrying this TCR beta chain was picked up a small number of times. What it binds is unknown. The CDR3 loop spans 15 amino acids. From germline, CDR1 is WSHSY and CDR2 SAAADI. J was trimmed by 3 bases and V by 0 bases; bases with no gene match: 2. The authors prepared the TCRbeta library with unique molecular identifiers. TCRdb called the PCR reads again in MiXCR, with one record for every CDR3 protein. Counted here are under 85,000 distinct CDR3 sequences, 15% to 20% occurring once; the ten biggest clones make up about half. This entry belongs to a study of T-cell reconstitution after alpha-beta-depleted transplantation in children. Whole-study findings and limits: Surviving thymic progenitors and recipient T cells were the source of high TCRbeta diversity at day 60 in some patients. The study reportedly traced alpha-beta T cells about two months after transplant to several hundred expanded graft clones. Once a year had passed after transplant, T-cell counts and diversity came mostly from newly produced T cells.

The sample consisted of PBMCs, mostly from graft donor cells, taken 360 days after TCRalphabeta/CD19-depleted stem cell transplant. The source is a male patient aged 2 to 9 who had a stem cell transplant for acute lymphoblastic leukemia, so the T cells may come from the graft donor. The chain employs TRBV10-2 and TRBJ2-1, with 7 nucleotides matching TRBD2. CDR3 protein: CASSESAGLYNEQFF. CDR3 in DNA: TGCGCCAGCAGTGAGTCAGCGGGACTCTACAATGAGCAGTTCTTC.